These 7 T cell receptor beta chains were sequenced from one sample in a study of identical twins. MiXCR, run by TCRdb on the 5' RACE reads, gives a single entry per CDR3 protein. Of around 140,000 distinct CDR3 sequences listed, roughly 3.5% were seen once; the top ten hold roughly 8%. Sequencing was performed on memory T cells sorted from blood. These TCRs come from a man aged 18 to 30 in good health.

This clonotype has at least ten counts. The V and J genes are TRBV10-3 and TRBJ2-7; TRBD2 agrees at 8 bases. The CDR3 extends over 17 amino acids. Germline trimming cut 0 bases from V and 4 bases from J; bases unmatched to any gene: 11. CDR1 is ENHRY and CDR2 is SYGVKD in the germline V gene. The CDR3 region is CAISESTTSGGGYEQYV. In DNA form, the CDR3 reads TGTGCCATCAGTGAGTCGACCACTAGCGGAGGGGGTTACGAGCAGTACGTC.

This clonotype was found many times. V gene TRBV20-1 combines with J gene TRBJ2-3, with unresolved D. Germline lookup yields CDR1 DFQATT and CDR2 SNEGSKA (reference sequence). With 5 bases removed from V and 3 bases from J, the gap between germline ends came to 15 bases. CDR3 length equals 14 residues. CDR3 DNA sequence: TGCAGTGCTCACTCATTAATGAGAACAGATACGCAGTATTTT. This gives the protein CSAHSLMRTDTQYF.

This clonotype was counted many times. The chain couples TRBV5-1 to TRBJ2-1; the match to TRBD2 covers 9 bases. The CDR3 is made up of 17 amino acids. Germline CDR1 SGHRS, CDR2 YFSETQ. V lost 7 bases to trimming and J lost 3 bases; unmatched junction nucleotides: 14. The CDR3 loop reads CASGSSASGNIYNEQFF. The CDR3 DNA reads as TGCGCCAGCGGCTCTTCAGCTAGCGGGAATATCTACAATGAGCAGTTCTTC.

The V and J genes are TRBV2 and TRBJ1-5; a weak D match, TRBD1 (6 bases). The germline V gene has CDR1 SNHLY and CDR2 FYNNEI. V was cut by 6 bases and J by 4 bases, with 19 bases left in between. CDR3 length: 16 amino acids. CDR3 residues: CASSRSSGTHNQPQHF. DNA for the CDR3: TGTGCCAGCAGCCGATCTTCCGGGACACATAATCAGCCCCAGCATTTT.

Ten or more counts support this clonotype. V and J are TRBV5-4 and TRBJ2-2, with 12 bases identical to TRBD2. V was clipped by 4 bases and J by 5 bases; unmatched bases: 6. The CDR3 loop spans 16 amino acids. CDR1 is SGHNT, CDR2 YYREEE, per germline (reference sequence). CDR3 loop: CASSRLGTSGTGELFF. CDR3 DNA sequence: TGTGCCAGCAGCCGCCTAGGGACTAGCGGGACCGGGGAGCTGTTTTTT.

This clonotype has ten or more counts. The chain couples TRBV21-1 to TRBJ2-1; the D call of TRBD1 is as the table states it, not checked on the DNA. TRBV21-1 is annotated as a pseudogene. CDR3 size: 16 residues. CDR3 DNA: TGTGCCAGCAGCTGGGGGACAGCCCAGTCCGACAATGAGCAGTTCTTC. Protein product: CASSWGTAQSDNEQFF.

In its sample, this clonotype was seen many times. This chain's CDR3 is CASVPARAGNTIYF. The DNA for the CDR3 is TGTGCCAGCGTCCCGGCGAGGGCTGGAAACACCATATATTTT. The chain recombines TRBV7-9 with TRBJ1-3, with unresolved D. V lost 8 bases, J lost 2 bases, and 13 bases lay in between. Germline-derived CDR1 and CDR2 are SEHNR and FQNEAQ (reference sequence). The CDR3 totals 14 residues.